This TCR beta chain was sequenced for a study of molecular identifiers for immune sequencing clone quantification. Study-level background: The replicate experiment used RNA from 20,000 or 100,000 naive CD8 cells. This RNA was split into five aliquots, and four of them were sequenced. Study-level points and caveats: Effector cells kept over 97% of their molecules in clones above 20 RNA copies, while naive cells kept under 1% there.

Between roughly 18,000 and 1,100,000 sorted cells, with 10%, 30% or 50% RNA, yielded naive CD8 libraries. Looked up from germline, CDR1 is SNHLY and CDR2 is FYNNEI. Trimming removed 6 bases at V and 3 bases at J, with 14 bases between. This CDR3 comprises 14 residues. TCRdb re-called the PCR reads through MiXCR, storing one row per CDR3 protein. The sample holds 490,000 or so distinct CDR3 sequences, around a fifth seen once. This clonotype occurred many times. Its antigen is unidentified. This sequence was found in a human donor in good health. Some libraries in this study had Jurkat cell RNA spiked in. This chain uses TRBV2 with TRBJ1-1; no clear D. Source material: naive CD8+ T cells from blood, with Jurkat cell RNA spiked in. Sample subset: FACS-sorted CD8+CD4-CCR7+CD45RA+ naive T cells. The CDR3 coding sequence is TGTGCCAGCAGCCCCTGGGCGGTTGACACTGAAGCTTTCTTT. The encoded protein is CASSPWAVDTEAFF.